One sample yielded the 3 T cell receptor beta chains listed below, sequenced in a study of blood T cell repertoires in COVID-19. The repertoire was sequenced with immunoSEQ multiplex PCR; TCRdb's copy has only in-frame clones and lacks some. This table holds fewer than 95,000 clones, about 90% found once. The source material was peripheral blood. The receptors were gathered from a male donor with acute or convalescent COVID-19.

The chain uses TRBV28 and TRBJ2-2; 10 bases are a match to TRBD1. This CDR3 spans 17 amino acids. CDR1 MDHEN and CDR2 SYDVKM come from the germline V gene. With V trimmed by 2 bases and J by 5 bases, 8 bases remained unmatched. Written as DNA, the CDR3 is TGTGCCAGCAGTTTACTTTCGGGACAGGGGATGACCGGGGAGCTGTTTTTT. Translated, it gives CASSLLSGQGMTGELFF.

V usage is TRBV3-1 (or the pseudogene TRBV3-2) and J usage is TRBJ1-2, with TRBD1 identical over 7 bases. Per germline, CDR1 LGHDT and CDR2 YNNKEL (reference sequence). Trimming at V came to 3 bases and at J to 2 bases, leaving 9 bases not matched to a gene. The length of the CDR3 is 16 residues. Here the CDR3 DNA reads TGTGCCAGCAGCCATCTAGGGAAACAGGGGAACTATGGCTACACCTTC. This codes for CASSHLGKQGNYGYTF.

The V call is TRBV5-4, the J call TRBJ1-1; D is unresolved. The V and J ends lost 0 bases and 1 base respectively, with 7 bases between them. The CDR3 consists of 14 residues. Germline CDR1 and CDR2: SGHNT and YYREEE (reference sequence). The chain's CDR3 is CASSLGGRNTEAFF. In DNA, the CDR3 is TGTGCCAGCAGCTTGGGAGGGAGGAACACTGAAGCTTTCTTT.